This record concerns one T cell receptor (beta chain) sequence. Its antigen is not identified. These data come from a study of T cell repertoires in cytomegalovirus infection. TCRdb reanalysed the reads using MiXCR and keeps one entry per CDR3 protein. This table has about 680,000 distinct CDR3 sequences, roughly 24% appearing once. The CDR3 is 14 residues long. The germline CDR1 and CDR2 sequences are MDHEN and SYDVKM. Trimming took 6 bases from V and 5 from J; bases not matched to a gene: 8. Whole-study findings and limits: Individuals carrying CMV plus the relevant HLA were identified by cumulative frequency of public TCR beta families. HLA-C-restricted TCR beta clonotypes specific for CMV led the ex vivo response.

The material sequenced was CD8+ T cells from PBMCs. The receptor was isolated from a human donor in good health (CMV status not recorded). Some clones in this sample may be carry-over from other donors' samples. The chain couples TRBV28 to TRBJ2-5; 8 bases are a match to TRBD2. The CDR3 sequence: CASRSRGALETQYF. Here the CDR3 DNA reads TGTGCCAGCAGGTCGCGGGGGGCGTTGGAGACCCAGTACTTC.